This entry features one T cell receptor beta chain sequence. Libraries were prepared by immunoSEQ multiplex PCR; TCRdb keeps only in-frame clonotypes and omits some of them. The table records about 140,000 clones, roughly 86% of them present only once. The data stem from a study of cytomegalovirus exposure and HLA in healthy donors. Between the trimmed V and J ends, which lost 5 bases and 0 bases, there was a span of 14 bases. The germline V gene encodes CDR1 SNHLY and CDR2 FYNNEI. This CDR3 has 15 amino acids. Sample: PBMCs. The V call is TRBV2, the J call TRBJ2-7; maybe TRBD1 (6 bases). This receptor was taken from a man younger than 35 in good health and CMV-seropositive. The CDR3 is CASSYGQGGSYEQYF. DNA for the CDR3: TGTGCCAGCAGTTACGGGCAAGGGGGCTCCTACGAGCAGTACTTC.